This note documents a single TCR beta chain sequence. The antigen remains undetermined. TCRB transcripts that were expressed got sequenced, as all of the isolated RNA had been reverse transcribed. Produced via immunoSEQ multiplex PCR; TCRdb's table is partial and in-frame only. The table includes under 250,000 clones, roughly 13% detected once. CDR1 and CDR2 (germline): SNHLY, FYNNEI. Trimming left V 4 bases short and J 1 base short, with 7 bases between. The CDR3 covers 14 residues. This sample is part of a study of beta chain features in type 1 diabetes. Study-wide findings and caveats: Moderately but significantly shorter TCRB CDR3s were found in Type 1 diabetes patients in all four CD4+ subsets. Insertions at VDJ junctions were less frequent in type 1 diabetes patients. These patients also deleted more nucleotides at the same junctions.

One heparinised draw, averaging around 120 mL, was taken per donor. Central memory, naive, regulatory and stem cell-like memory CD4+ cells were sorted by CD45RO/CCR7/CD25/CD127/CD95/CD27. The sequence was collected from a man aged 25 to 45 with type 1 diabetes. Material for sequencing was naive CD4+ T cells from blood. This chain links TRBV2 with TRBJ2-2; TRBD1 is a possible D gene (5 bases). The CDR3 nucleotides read TGTGCCAGCAGTGGGGGCAGGAACACCGGGGAGCTGTTTTTT. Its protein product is CASSGGRNTGELFF.